This T cell receptor (beta chain) was documented in a study of blood T cell repertoires in COVID-19. The table came from immunoSEQ multiplex PCR; TCRdb's copy has only in-frame clones and leaves some out. The table records 75,000 to 90,000 clones, about nine tenths of them present only once. Germline CDR1 reads SGHDT; CDR2 reads YYEEEE. This CDR3 spans 15 amino acids. After removal of 0 bases from V and 7 bases from J, the junction contained 10 bases not matched to a gene. This sequence was found in a man in his fifties or sixties with active or convalescent COVID-19. This sequence joins TRBV5-6 and TRBJ2-7; 7 bases are shared with TRBD2. Sequencing was done on a sample of peripheral blood. CDR3 nucleotides: TGTGCCAGCAGCTTGGTGGCAGGCCTGCGGGGGGAGCAGTACTTC. Amino acids: CASSLVAGLRGEQYF.